Presented here are 3 T cell receptor beta chains from one specimen sequenced in a study of blood T cell repertoires in COVID-19. The protocol was immunoSEQ multiplex PCR, while the TCRdb copy is restricted to in-frame clones and leaves out a portion. Of a few hundred thousand clones in the sample, approximately 80% are singletons; the top ten hold less than 4.5%. Sequenced sample: peripheral blood. The receptors were sampled from a woman aged 50 to 60 with active or convalescent COVID-19.

The count of this clone is one. V is TRBV14 and J is TRBJ1-1, with a tentative D call TRBD1 (5 bases). Germline CDR1 SGHDN, CDR2 FVKESK. This CDR3 has 14 amino acids. V gave up 0 bases and J gave up 5 bases, with 10 bases separating them. Here the CDR3 DNA reads TGTGCCAGCAGCCAAGAATCAGGGTTAACTGAAGCTTTCTTT. Its protein product is CASSQESGLTEAFF.

The chain joins TRBV7-6 to TRBJ1-1; TRBD1 might be the D (5 bases). Germline CDR1 and CDR2: SGHVS and FNYEAQ. The CDR3 totals 14 residues. V shed 1 base and J shed 11 bases, with 17 bases lying between them. CDR3 amino acids: CASSLGGTAGPAFF. The CDR3 DNA reads as TGTGCCAGCAGCTTAGGCGGGACGGCTGGTCCGGCTTTCTTT.

The genes are TRBV11-2 and TRBJ2-7, with D possibly matching TRBD1 (5 bases). The CDR3 contains 14 residues. V shed 1 base and J shed 3 bases, with 10 bases lying between them. Germline V gene sequence: CDR1 SGHAT, CDR2 FQNNGV. CDR3 sequence: CASSLAGIGYEQYF. In nucleotides, the CDR3 is TGTGCCAGCAGCTTAGCAGGGATCGGCTACGAGCAGTACTTC.